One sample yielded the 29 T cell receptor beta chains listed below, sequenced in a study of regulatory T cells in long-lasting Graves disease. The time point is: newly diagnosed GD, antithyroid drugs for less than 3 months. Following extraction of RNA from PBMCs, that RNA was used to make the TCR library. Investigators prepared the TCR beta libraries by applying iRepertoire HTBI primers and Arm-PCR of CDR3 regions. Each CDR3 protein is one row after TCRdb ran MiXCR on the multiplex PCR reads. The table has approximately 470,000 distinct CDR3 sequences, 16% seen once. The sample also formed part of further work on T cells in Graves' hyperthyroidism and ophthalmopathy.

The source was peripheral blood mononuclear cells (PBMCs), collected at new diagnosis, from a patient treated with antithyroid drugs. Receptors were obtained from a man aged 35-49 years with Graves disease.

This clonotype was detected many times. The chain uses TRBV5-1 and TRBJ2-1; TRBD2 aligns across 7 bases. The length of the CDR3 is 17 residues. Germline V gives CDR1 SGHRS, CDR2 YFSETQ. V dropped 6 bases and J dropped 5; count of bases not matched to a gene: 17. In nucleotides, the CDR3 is TGCGCCAGCAATTTGGGTGGTACTAGCGCAAGTGACAATGAGCAGTTCTTC. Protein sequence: CASNLGGTSASDNEQFF.

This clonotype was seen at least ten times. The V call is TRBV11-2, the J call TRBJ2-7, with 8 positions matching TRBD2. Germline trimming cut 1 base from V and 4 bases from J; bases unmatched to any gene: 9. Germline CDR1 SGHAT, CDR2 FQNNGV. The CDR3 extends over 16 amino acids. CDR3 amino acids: CASSLGAGRAGYEQYF. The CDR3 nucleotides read TGTGCCAGCAGCTTAGGGGCCGGGAGGGCCGGTTACGAGCAGTACTTC.

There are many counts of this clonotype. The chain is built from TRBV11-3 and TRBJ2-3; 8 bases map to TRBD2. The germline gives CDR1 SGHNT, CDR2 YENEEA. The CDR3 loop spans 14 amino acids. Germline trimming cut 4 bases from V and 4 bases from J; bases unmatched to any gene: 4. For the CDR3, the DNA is TGTGCCAGCAGCTCTCCGGGACTAGCAGATACGCAGTATTTT. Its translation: CASSSPGLADTQYF.

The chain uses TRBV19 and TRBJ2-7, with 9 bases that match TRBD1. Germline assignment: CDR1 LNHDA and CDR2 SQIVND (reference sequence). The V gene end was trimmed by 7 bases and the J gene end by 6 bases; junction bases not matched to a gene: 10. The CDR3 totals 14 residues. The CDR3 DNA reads TGTGCCAGTAACCCCGGACAGGGGCGACGCGAGCAGTACTTC. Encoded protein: CASNPGQGRREQYF.

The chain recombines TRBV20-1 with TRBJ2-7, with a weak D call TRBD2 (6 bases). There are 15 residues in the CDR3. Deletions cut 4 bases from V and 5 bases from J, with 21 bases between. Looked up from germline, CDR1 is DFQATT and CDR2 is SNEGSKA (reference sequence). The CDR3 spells CSATPFGGRGDEQYF. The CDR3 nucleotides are TGCAGTGCTACTCCCTTTGGGGGGAGAGGCGACGAGCAGTACTTC.

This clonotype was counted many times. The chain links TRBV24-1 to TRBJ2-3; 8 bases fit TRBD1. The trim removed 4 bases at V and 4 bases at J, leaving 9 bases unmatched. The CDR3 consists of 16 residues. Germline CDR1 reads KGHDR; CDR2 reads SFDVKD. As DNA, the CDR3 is TGTGCCACCAGTGACCGAAAAGGACAGGGTTCAGATACGCAGTATTTT. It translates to CATSDRKGQGSDTQYF.

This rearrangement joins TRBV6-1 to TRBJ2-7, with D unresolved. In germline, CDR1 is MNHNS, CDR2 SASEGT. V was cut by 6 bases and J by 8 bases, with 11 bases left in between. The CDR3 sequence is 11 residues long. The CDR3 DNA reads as TGTGCCAGCAGCTTAGGATTGAAGCAGTACTTC. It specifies CASSLGLKQYF.

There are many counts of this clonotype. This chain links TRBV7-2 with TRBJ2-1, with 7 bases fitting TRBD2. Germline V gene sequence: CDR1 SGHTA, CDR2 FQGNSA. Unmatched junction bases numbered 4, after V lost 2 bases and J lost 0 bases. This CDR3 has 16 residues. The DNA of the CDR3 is TGTGCCAGCAGCTTATACGGGAGGAACTCCTACAATGAGCAGTTCTTC. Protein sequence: CASSLYGRNSYNEQFF.

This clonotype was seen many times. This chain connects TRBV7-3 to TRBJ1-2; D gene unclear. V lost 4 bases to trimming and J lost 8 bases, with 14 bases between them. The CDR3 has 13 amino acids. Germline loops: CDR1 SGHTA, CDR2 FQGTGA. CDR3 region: CASSSTNTGGYTF. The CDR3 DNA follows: TGTGCCAGCAGCTCCACAAACACGGGGGGCTACACCTTC.

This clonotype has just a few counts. The CDR3 reads CASSQDLGGASPYNEQFF. The CDR3 DNA reads as TGTGCCAGCAGCCAAGATCTTGGGGGCGCGTCTCCATACAATGAGCAGTTCTTC. V usage is TRBV3-1 and J usage is TRBJ2-1, with D maybe TRBD1 (6 bases). Trimming removed 0 bases from V and 4 bases from J, with 19 bases in between. The CDR3 spans 18 residues. Germline CDR1 is LGHDT and CDR2 is YNNKEL (reference sequence).

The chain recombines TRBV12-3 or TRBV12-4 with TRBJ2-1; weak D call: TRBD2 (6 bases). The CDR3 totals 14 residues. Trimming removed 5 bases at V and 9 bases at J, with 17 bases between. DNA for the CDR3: TGTGCCAGCAGTCAACCCGCCCCGCGGGGTGAGCAGTTCTTC. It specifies CASSQPAPRGEQFF.

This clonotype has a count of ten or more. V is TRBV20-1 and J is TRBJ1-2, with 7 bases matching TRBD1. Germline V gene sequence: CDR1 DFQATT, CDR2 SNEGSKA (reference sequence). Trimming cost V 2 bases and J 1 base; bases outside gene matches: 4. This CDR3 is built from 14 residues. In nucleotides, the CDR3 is TGCAGTGCTAGATCCCCAGGGGGTAACTATGGCTACACCTTC. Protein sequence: CSARSPGGNYGYTF.

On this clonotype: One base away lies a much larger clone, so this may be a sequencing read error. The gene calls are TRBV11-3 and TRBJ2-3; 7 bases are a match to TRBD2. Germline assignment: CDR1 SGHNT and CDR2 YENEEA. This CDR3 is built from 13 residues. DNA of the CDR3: TGTGCCAGCGGCTCCACAATTAGCGGGCTCCCGCATTTT. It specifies CASGSTISGLPHF.

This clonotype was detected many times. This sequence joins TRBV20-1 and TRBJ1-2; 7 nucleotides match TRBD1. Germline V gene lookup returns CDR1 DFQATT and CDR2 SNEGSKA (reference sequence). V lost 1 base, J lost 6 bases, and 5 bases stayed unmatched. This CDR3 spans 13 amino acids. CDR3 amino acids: CSARVNTGDGYTF. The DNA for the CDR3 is TGCAGTGCTAGAGTAAACACAGGGGATGGCTACACCTTC.

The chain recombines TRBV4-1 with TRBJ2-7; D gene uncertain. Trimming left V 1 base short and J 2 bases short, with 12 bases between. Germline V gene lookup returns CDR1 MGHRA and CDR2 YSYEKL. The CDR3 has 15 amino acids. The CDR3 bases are TGCGCCAGCAGCCAAGCTTACAGTAGAACCTACGAGCAGTACTTC. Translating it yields CASSQAYSRTYEQYF.

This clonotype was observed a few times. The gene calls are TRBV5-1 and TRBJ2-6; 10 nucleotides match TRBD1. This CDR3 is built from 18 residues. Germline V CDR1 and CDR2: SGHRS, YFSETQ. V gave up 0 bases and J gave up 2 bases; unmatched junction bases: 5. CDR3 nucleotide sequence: TGCGCCAGCAGCTTGGGGGGACAGGGGATCCCTGGGGCCAACGTCCTGACTTTC. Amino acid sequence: CASSLGGQGIPGANVLTF.

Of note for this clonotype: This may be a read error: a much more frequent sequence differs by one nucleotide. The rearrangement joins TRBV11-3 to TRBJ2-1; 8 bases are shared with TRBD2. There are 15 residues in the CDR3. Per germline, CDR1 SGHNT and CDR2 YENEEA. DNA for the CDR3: TGTGCCAACAGCCTTCAAGCGGGAGTGTACAATGAGCAGTTCTTC. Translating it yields CANSLQAGVYNEQFF. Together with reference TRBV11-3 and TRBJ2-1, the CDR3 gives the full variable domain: EAGVVQSPRYKIIEKKQPVAFWCNPISGHNTLYWYLQNLGQGPELLIRYENEEAVDDSQLPKDRFSAERLKGVDSTLKIQPAELGDSAVYLCANSLQAGVYNEQFFGPGTRLTVL.

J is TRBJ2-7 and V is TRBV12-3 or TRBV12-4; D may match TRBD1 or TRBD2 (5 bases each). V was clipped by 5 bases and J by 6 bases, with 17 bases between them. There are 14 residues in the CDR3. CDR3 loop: CASSPSSGPPEQYF. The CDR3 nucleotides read TGTGCCAGCAGTCCCTCCTCGGGGCCCCCCGAGCAGTACTTC.

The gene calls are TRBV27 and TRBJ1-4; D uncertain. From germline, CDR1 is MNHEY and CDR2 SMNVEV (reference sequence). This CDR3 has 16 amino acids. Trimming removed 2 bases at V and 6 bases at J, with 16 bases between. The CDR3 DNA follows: TGTGCCAGCAGTTTACAAGAACCGATGACTGATGAAAAACTGTTTTTT. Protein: CASSLQEPMTDEKLFF.

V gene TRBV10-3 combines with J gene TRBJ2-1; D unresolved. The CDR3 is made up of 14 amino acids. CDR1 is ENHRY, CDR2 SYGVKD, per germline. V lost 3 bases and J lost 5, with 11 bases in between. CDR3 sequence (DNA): TGTGCCATCAGTGATCACGGACGGAACAATGAGCAGTTCTTC. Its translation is CAISDHGRNNEQFF.

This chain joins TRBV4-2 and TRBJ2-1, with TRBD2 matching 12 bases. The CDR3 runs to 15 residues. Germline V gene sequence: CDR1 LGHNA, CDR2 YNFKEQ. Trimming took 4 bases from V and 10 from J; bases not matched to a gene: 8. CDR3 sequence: CASSRRLAGEGEQFF. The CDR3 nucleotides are TGTGCCAGCAGCCGACGACTAGCGGGAGAGGGAGAGCAGTTCTTC.

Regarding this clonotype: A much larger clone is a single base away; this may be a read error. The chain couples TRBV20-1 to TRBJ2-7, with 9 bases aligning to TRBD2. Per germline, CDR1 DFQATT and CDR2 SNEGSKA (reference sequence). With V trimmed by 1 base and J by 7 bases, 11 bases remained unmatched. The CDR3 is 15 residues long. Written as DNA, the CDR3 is TGCAGTGCTAGAGGGATAGCGGGAGTGAGGAATGAGCAGTACTTC. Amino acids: CSARGIAGVRNEQYF.

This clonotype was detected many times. The CDR3 DNA reads TGTGCCAGTCAGGTTGGGACAGGGATGTCCTACGAGCAGTACTTC. This encodes CASQVGTGMSYEQYF. The chain employs TRBV28 and TRBJ2-7; 9 bases match TRBD1. The germline V gene has CDR1 MDHEN and CDR2 SYDVKM. The CDR3 length is 15 residues. V lost 9 bases and J lost 1; bases outside the gene matches: 10.

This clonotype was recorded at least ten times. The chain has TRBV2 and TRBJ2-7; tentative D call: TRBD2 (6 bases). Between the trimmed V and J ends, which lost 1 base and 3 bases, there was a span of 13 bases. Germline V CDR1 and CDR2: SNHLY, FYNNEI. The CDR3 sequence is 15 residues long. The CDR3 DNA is TGTGCCAGCAGTGAAGGGGGCGGGAAGAACTACGAGCAGTACTTC. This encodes CASSEGGGKNYEQYF.

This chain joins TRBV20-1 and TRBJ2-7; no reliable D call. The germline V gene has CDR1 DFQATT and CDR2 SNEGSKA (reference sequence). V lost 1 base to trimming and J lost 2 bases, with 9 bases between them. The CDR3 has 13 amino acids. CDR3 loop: CSARGGFTYEQYF. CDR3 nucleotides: TGCAGTGCTAGAGGGGGATTTACCTACGAGCAGTACTTC.

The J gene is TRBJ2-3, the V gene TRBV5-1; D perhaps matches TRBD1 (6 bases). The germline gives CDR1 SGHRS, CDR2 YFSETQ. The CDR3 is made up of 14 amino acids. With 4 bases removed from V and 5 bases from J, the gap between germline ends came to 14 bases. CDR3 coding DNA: TGCGCCAGCAGCGGATGGACAGTCCTAGATACGCAGTATTTT. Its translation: CASSGWTVLDTQYF.

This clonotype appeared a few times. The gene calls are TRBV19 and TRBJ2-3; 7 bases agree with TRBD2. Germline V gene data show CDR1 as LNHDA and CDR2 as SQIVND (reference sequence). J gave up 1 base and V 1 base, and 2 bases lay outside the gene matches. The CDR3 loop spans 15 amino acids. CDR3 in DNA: TGTGCCAGTAGTATAGCGGGGGGACGCACAGATACGCAGTATTTT. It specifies CASSIAGGRTDTQYF.

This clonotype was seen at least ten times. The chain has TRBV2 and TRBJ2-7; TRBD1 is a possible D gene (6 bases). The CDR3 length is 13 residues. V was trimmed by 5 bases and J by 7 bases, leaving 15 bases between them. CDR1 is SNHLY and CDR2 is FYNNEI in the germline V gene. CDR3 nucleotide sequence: TGTGCCAGCAGTACACAGGGACCGAGTGAGCAGTACTTC. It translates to CASSTQGPSEQYF. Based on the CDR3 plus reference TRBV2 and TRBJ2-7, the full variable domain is EPEVTQTPSHQVTQMGQEVILRCVPISNHLYFYWYRQILGQKVEFLVSFYNNEISEKSEIFDDQFSVERPDGSNFTLKIRSTKLEDSAMYFCASSTQGPSEQYFGPGTRLTVT.

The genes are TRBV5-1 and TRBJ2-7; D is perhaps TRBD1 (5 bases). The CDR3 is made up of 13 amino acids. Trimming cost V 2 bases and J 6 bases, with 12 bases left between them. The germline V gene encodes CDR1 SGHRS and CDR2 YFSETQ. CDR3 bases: TGCGCCAGCAGCTTACCAGGGAATCGCGAGCAGTACTTC. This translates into CASSLPGNREQYF.